Listed below are T cell receptor beta chains from one sample, sequenced in a study of cytomegalovirus exposure and HLA in healthy donors. Only in-frame clones appear in the TCRdb table, and some are missing; sequencing was by immunoSEQ multiplex PCR. The profile shows about 200,000 clones, 79% of them singletons. Material: PBMCs. All receptors derive from a girl aged 5-17 years in good health and CMV-seropositive. Each CDR3 is given with its conserved first and last residue. D genes are given only for firm matches.

16,TRBD2,TRBJ2-3,TRBV6-4,TGTGCCAGCAGTGACTCCGAGCGGGGGGGCCCGGATACGCAGTATTTT,CASSDSERGGPDTQYF
15,TRBD1,TRBJ1-4,TRBV19,TGTGCCAGTAGTATATTAGGGACAGGGAATGAAAAACTGTTTTTT,CASSILGTGNEKLFF
15,TRBD2,TRBJ2-7,TRBV6-1,TGTGCCAGCAGCTTTAGCGGGGGGCCCTCCTACGAGCAGTACTTC,CASSFSGGPSYEQYF
15,.,TRBJ2-7,TRBV2,TGTGCCAGCAGTGAAGCGGCACAGGTTTCCTACGAGCAGTACTTC,CASSEAAQVSYEQYF
13,.,TRBJ2-3,TRBV10-3,TGTGCCATCAGTTCGGGTGGCGCAGATACGCAGTATTTT,CAISSGGADTQYF
13,TRBD1,TRBJ1-2,TRBV5-1,TGCGCCAGCAGGATGGGCAGGGGGGTCGGCTACACCTTC,CASRMGRGVGYTF
19,TRBD2,TRBJ2-1,TRBV4-3,TGCGCCAGCAGCCACCTAGCGGGGGGGCTAATCAGCTCCTACAATGAGCAGTTCTTC,CASSHLAGGLISSYNEQFF
13,.,TRBJ2-2,TRBV2,TGTGCCAGCAAACAGGGAGTCACCGGGGAGCTGTTTTTT,CASKQGVTGELFF
19,.,TRBJ2-3,TRBV4-1,TGCGCCAGCAGCCAAGGAAATTCGATGGCTAGCCCAAGCACAGATACGCAGTATTTT,CASSQGNSMASPSTDTQYF
17,TRBD2,TRBJ2-1,TRBV9,TGTGCCAGCAGCGTAGCATCGCGGGGGGGCTCTCATAGTGAGCAGTTCTTC,CASSVASRGGSHSEQFF
16,.,TRBJ1-6,TRBV10-3,TGTGCCATCAGTGAGGGCACGCGAGGGCCAAATTCACCCCTCCACTTT,CAISEGTRGPNSPLHF
14,TRBD1,TRBJ2-7,TRBV4-3,TGCGCCAGCAGCCAAGGAAGGGGGCCCTACGAGCAGTACTTC,CASSQGRGPYEQYF
15,TRBD1,TRBJ2-7,TRBV7-2,TGTGCCAGCAGCTTACGGACAGGGCCGTCCTACGAGCAGTACTTC,CASSLRTGPSYEQYF
14,TRBD2,TRBJ2-3,TRBV7-9,TGTGCCAGCAGCCCGGGGACTAGCGTAGATACGCAGTATTTT,CASSPGTSVDTQYF
15,TRBD1,TRBJ1-4,TRBV5-5,TGTGCCAGCAGCTTGATGGGACAGTTTAATGAAAAACTGTTTTTT,CASSLMGQFNEKLFF
15,TRBD2,TRBJ2-1,TRBV7-2,TGTGCCAGCAGCCAACTAGCGGGGGCCTTCAATGAGCAGTTCTTC,CASSQLAGAFNEQFF
10,.,TRBJ1-1,TRBV6-1,TGTGCCAGCAGTTACAGGGAAGCTTTCTTT,CASSYREAFF
15,TRBD1,TRBJ1-2,TRBV27,TGTGCCAGCAGTTTAAGGGACAGCTATAACTATGGCTACACCTTC,CASSLRDSYNYGYTF
17,.,TRBJ2-3,TRBV4-1,TGCGCCAGCAGCCCTCATGGTTTGGGGGGTGACACAGATACGCAGTATTTT,CASSPHGLGGDTDTQYF
15,TRBD2,TRBJ2-7,TRBV27,TGTGCCAGCAGTCACGGACTAGCGGGGTCCTACGAGCAGTACTTC,CASSHGLAGSYEQYF
13,.,TRBJ1-3,TRBV29-1,TGCAGCGTTTTTTCGGGACTTCGAAACACCATATATTTT,CSVFSGLRNTIYF
16,TRBD2,TRBJ2-5,TRBV2,TGTGCCAGCAGAGGGACTAGCGGGGGCCCCGGGGAGACCCAGTACTTC,CASRGTSGGPGETQYF
12,TRBD1,TRBJ1-5,TRBV19,TGTGCCAGTGGACAGGGTGCTCAGCCCCAGCATTTT,CASGQGAQPQHF
15,.,TRBJ2-5,TRBV11-3,TGTGCCAGCAGCCGAGGCGGAGTTTTGAAAGAGACCCAGTACTTC,CASSRGGVLKETQYF
14,.,TRBJ2-7,TRBV5-1,TGCGCCACCGCCCCGGTAGCCGGATCCTACGAGCAGTACTTC,CATAPVAGSYEQYF
15,.,TRBJ1-1,TRBV6-5,TGTGCCAGCAGTTACCGGGCCAGGGGAGCTTCTGAAGCTTTCTTT,CASSYRARGASEAFF
11,.,TRBJ2-7,TRBV11-2,TGTGCCAGCAGCCCTTCGTATGAGCAGTACTTC,CASSPSYEQYF
14,.,TRBJ1-4,TRBV9,TGTGCCAGCAGCGTTAGACAGGATGGGGAAAAACTGTTTTTT,CASSVRQDGEKLFF
16,TRBD1,TRBJ1-5,TRBV19,TGTGCCAGTAGTATTAGGTTAGGACAGGGCAATCAGCCCCAGCATTTT,CASSIRLGQGNQPQHF
15,TRBD1,TRBJ1-1,TRBV6-5,TGTGCCAGCAGGGTAGATCGACAGGGCGGGACTGAAGCTTTCTTT,CASRVDRQGGTEAFF
14,.,TRBJ2-7,TRBV30,TGTGCCTGGAGGCCAGGTCAGAAAACCTATGAGCAGTACTTC,CAWRPGQKTYEQYF
15,TRBD1,TRBJ1-1,TRBV9,TGTGCCAGCAGAGCCGGACAGGGAAGTCACACTGAGGCTTTCTTT,CASRAGQGSHTEAFF
17,TRBD1,TRBJ1-4,TRBV5-1,TGCGCCAGCAGCTCGTCCCGGGACAGGGCAACTAATGAAAAACTGTTTTTT,CASSSSRDRATNEKLFF
16,.,TRBJ1-4,TRBV5-4,TGTGCCAGCAGCTTGTTCGGTACCGGGACTCTAGAAAAACTGTTTTTT,CASSLFGTGTLEKLFF